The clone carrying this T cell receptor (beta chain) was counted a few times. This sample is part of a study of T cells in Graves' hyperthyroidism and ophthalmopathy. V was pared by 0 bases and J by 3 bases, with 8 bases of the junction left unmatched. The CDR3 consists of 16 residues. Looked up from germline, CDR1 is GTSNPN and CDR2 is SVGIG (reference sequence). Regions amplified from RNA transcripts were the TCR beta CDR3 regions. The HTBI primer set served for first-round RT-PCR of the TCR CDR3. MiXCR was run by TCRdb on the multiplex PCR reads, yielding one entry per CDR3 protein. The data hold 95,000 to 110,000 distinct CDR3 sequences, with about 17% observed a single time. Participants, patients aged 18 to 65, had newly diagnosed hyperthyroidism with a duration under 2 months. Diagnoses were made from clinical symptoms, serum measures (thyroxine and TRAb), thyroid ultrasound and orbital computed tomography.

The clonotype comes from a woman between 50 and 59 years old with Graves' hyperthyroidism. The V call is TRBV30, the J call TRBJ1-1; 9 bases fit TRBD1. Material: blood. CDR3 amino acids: CAWSVLGTGPDTEAFF. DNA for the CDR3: TGTGCCTGGAGTGTACTGGGGACAGGGCCGGACACTGAAGCTTTCTTT.